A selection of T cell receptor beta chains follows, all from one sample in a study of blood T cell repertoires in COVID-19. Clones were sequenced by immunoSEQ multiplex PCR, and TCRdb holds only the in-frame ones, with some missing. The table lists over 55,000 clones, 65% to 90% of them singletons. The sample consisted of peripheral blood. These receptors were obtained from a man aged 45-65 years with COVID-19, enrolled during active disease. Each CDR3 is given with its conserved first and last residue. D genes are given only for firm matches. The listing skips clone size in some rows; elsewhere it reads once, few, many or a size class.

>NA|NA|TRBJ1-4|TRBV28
CATLTGGGGNEKLFF
TGTGCCACCCTGACGGGTGGGGGGGGTAATGAAAAACTGTTTTTT
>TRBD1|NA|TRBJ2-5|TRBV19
CASSPGTDQETQYF
TGTGCCAGTAGTCCCGGGACAGACCAAGAGACCCAGTACTTC
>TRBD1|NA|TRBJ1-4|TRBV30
CAWSPDRGGEKLFF
TGTGCCTGGAGTCCCGACAGGGGGGGGGAAAAACTGTTTTTT
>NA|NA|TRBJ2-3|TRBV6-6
CASKGASTDTQYF
TGTGCCAGCAAAGGGGCTAGCACAGATACGCAGTATTTT
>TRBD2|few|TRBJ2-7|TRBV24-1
CATSDPRGGGRSYEQYF
TGTGCCACCAGTGACCCAAGGGGCGGGGGAAGAAGCTACGAGCAGTACTTC
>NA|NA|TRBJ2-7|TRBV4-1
CASTGGNSYEQYF
TGCGCCAGCACGGGCGGGAACTCCTACGAGCAGTACTTC
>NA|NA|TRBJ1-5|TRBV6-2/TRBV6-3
CASRFLNQPQHF
TGTGCCAGCCGTTTCCTTAATCAGCCCCAGCATTTT
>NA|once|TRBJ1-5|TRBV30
CAWSVQSNQPQHF
TGTGCCTGGAGTGTACAGAGCAATCAGCCCCAGCATTTT
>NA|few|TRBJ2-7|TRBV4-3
CASSQETPRDSLTYEQYF
TGCGCCAGCAGCCAGGAGACGCCGCGGGACAGCCTGACCTACGAGCAGTACTTC
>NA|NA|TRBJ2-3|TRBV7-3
CASSLASRTDTQYF
TGTGCCAGCAGCTTAGCGTCCCGCACAGATACGCAGTATTTT
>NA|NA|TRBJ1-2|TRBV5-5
CASSAGQANYGYTF
TGTGCCAGCAGCGCGGGTCAGGCGAACTATGGCTACACCTTC
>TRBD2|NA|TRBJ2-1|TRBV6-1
CASSEYASGAYNEQFF
TGTGCCAGCAGTGAATATGCTAGCGGGGCCTACAATGAGCAGTTCTTC
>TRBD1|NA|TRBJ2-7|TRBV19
CASRDREAYEQYF
TGTGCCAGCCGGGACAGGGAGGCCTACGAGCAGTACTTC
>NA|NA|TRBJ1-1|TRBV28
CASSGQFFMNTEAFF
TGTGCCAGCAGTGGACAGTTCTTCATGAACACTGAAGCTTTCTTT
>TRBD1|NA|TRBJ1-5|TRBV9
CASSFGTGNQPQHF
TGTGCCAGCAGCTTTGGGACAGGCAATCAGCCCCAGCATTTT
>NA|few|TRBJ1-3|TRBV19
CASSTIYGLLESSGNTIYF
TGTGCCAGTAGCACGATCTACGGACTCCTTGAGAGCTCTGGAAACACCATATATTTT
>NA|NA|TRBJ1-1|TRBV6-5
CASSYASGRAKTEAFF
TGTGCCAGCAGTTATGCCAGCGGAAGGGCGAAGACTGAAGCTTTCTTT
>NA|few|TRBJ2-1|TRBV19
CASTLVPEAYNEQFF
TGTGCCAGTACCCTCGTGCCAGAAGCCTACAATGAGCAGTTCTTC
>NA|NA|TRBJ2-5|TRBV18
CASSLTGMGETQYF
TGTGCCAGCTCACTAACAGGGATGGGCGAGACCCAGTACTTC
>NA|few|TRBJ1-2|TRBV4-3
CASSQVQAISMKGYTF
TGCGCCAGCAGCCAAGTCCAGGCCATCTCTATGAAGGGCTACACCTTC
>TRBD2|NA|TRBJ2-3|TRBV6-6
CASSLAGGPTDTQYF
TGTGCCAGCAGTTTAGCGGGAGGGCCGACAGATACGCAGTATTTT
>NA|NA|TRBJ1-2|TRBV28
CASRIGGDYGYTF
TGTGCCAGCAGGATTGGAGGGGACTATGGCTACACCTTC
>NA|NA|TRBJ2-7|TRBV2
CASDTGSYEQYF
TGTGCCAGCGACACCGGATCCTACGAGCAGTACTTC
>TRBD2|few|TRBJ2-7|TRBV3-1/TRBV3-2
CASSQRAGVGSYEQYF
TGTGCCAGCAGCCAACGGGCGGGGGTAGGTTCCTACGAGCAGTACTTC
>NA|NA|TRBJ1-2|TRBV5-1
CASSLAAQGRRNYGYTF
TGCGCCAGCAGCTTGGCCGCCCAAGGGAGGCGGAACTATGGCTACACCTTC
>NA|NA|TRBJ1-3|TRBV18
CASSPTIGSETSSGNTIYF
TGTGCCAGCTCACCAACGATCGGGTCAGAGACGTCCTCTGGAAACACCATATATTTT
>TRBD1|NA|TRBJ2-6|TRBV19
CASSVRDRGLGGANVLTF
TGTGCCAGTAGTGTCCGGGACAGGGGGCTGGGAGGGGCCAACGTCCTGACTTTC
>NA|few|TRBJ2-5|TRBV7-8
CASSYTGAGMETQYF
TGTGCCAGCAGCTACACCGGGGCGGGGATGGAGACCCAGTACTTC
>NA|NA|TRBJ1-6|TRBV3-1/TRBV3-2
CASSQGSNNSPLHF
TGTGCCAGCAGCCAGGGCAGCAATAATTCACCCCTCCACTTT
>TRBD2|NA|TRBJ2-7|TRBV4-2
CASSQRGGTSGSGEQYF
TGTGCCAGCAGCCAACGAGGAGGGACTAGCGGGAGTGGAGAGCAGTACTTC
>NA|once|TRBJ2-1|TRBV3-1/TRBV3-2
CASSQVRGAYNEQFF
TGTGCCAGCAGCCAAGTCCGCGGGGCCTACAATGAGCAGTTCTTC
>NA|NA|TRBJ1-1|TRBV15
CATSRDLSLRWAFF
TGTGCCACCAGCAGAGATCTGAGCCTCCGTTGGGCTTTCTTT
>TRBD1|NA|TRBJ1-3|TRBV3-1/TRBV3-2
CASSQARGARNTIYF
TGTGCCAGCAGCCAAGCCAGGGGGGCTAGAAACACCATATATTTT
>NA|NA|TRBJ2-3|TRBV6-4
CASSEKGGTGTDTQYF
TGTGCCAGCAGTGAAAAGGGCGGGACAGGCACAGATACGCAGTATTTT
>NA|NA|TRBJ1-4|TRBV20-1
CSASGRTGNEKLFF
TGCAGTGCTAGTGGCCGCACCGGTAATGAAAAACTGTTTTTT
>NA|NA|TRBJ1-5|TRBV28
CASSSPRYSNQPQHF
TGTGCCAGCAGTTCTCCCCGTTATAGCAATCAGCCCCAGCATTTT
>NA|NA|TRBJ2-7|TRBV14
CASSQDRQQQYF
TGTGCCAGCAGCCAAGATCGACAGCAGCAGTACTTC
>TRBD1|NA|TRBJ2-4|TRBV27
CASSMTGDVAKNIQYF
TGTGCCAGCAGTATGACAGGGGATGTAGCCAAAAACATTCAGTACTTC
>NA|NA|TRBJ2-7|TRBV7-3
CASSRGAHGEQYF
TGTGCCAGCAGCCGGGGGGCCCATGGTGAGCAGTACTTC
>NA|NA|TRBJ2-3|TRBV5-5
CASSLREVPDTQYF
TGTGCCAGCAGCTTGAGGGAGGTCCCAGATACGCAGTATTTT
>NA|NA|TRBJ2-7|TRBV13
CASSPEGVGEQYF
TGTGCCAGCAGCCCAGAGGGGGTGGGCGAGCAGTACTTC
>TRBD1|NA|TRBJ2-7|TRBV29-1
CSGAGRETGVSPYYEQYF
TGCAGCGGTGCGGGGCGCGAGACAGGGGTATCTCCCTACTACGAGCAGTACTTC
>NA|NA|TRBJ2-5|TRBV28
CASSSSPGTQYF
TGTGCCAGCAGTTCCTCCCCGGGAACCCAGTACTTC
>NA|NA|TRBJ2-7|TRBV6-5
CATKRAALSYEQYF
TGTGCCACTAAGAGGGCAGCATTGTCCTACGAGCAGTACTTC
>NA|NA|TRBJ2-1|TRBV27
CASSFQGLHNEQFF
TGTGCCAGCAGTTTTCAGGGGCTCCACAATGAGCAGTTCTTC
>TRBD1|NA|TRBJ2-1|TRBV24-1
CASEGQGGHNEQFF
TGTGCCTCGGAGGGACAGGGAGGCCACAATGAGCAGTTCTTC
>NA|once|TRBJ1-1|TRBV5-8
CASSLWAGRMNTEAFF
TGTGCCAGCAGCTTGTGGGCAGGTCGGATGAACACTGAAGCTTTCTTT
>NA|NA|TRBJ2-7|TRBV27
CASSSRVEPYEQYF
TGTGCCAGCAGTTCCCGAGTGGAGCCCTACGAGCAGTACTTC
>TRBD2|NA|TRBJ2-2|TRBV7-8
CASSAAGTRRTGELFF
TGTGCCAGCAGCGCCGCCGGGACTAGAAGGACCGGGGAGCTGTTTTTT
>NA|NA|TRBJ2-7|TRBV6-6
CASSYAISYEQYF
TGTGCCAGCAGTTACGCCATCAGCTACGAGCAGTACTTC
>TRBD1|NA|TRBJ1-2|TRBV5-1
CATRQGDGYTF
TGCGCCACCCGACAGGGGGATGGCTACACCTTC
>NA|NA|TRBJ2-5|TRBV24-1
CATSDPQGRVGTQYF
TGTGCCACCAGTGACCCTCAAGGGAGAGTGGGGACCCAGTACTTC
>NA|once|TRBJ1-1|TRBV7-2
CASTSDTVNTEAFF
TGTGCCAGCACCTCCGACACGGTGAACACTGAAGCTTTCTTT
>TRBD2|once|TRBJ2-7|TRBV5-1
CASSFGSAGGLSREQYF
TGCGCCAGCAGCTTCGGGTCAGCGGGAGGGCTTTCACGCGAGCAGTACTTC
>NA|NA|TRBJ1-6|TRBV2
CASGAGGWPNSPLHF
TGTGCCAGCGGAGCGGGAGGGTGGCCCAATTCACCCCTCCACTTT
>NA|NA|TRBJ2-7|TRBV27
CASRKRSDRGGEQYF
TGTGCCAGCAGAAAAAGGTCTGATCGGGGAGGCGAGCAGTACTTC